This T cell receptor (beta chain) was obtained from a study of OX40 agonist ivuxolimab in advanced cancers. In the study overall: Ivuxolimab was an agonistic, fully human IgG2 monoclonal antibody directed against OX40 (CD134), a costimulatory receptor. Among the roughly 52 dose-escalation patients, 19 had hepatocellular carcinoma, roughly 15 melanoma, 9 renal cell carcinoma and 9 head and neck cancer. Patients were allowed to have had prior anti-PD-1, anti-PD-L1 or anti-CTLA-4 therapy, and more than 35% of the dose-escalation patients had been treated with checkpoint inhibitors. The paper reports the monotherapy dose-escalation portion (N ≈ 50 patients) of the phase I ivuxolimab trial. Three dose-escalation patients achieved partial responses, one with hepatocellular carcinoma and two with cutaneous melanoma. Peripheral TCRbeta sequencing was intended to test whether TCR sequence diversity was altered and clonal T-cell expansion was caused by ivuxolimab. Intravenous ivuxolimab was administered to patients every 2 weeks at six dose levels: 0.01, 0.1, 0.3, 1.5, 3 and 10 mg/kg. A male proportion of almost 85% and a mean age of 60 years, ranging from roughly 23 to 85, were recorded for the dose-escalation cohort. Here is what the overall study found, with its caveats: Low levels of normalized T-cell clonal expansion were also seen in some nonresponding patients. Partial responders in the 0.1-3.0 mg/kg groups had among the lowest normalized peripheral clonal expansion, especially among CD8+ T cells. At doses of 0.1 to 3.0 mg/kg, clonal expansion of both CD4+ and CD8+ T cells in blood was seen between baseline and week 6. Which antigens the clonally expanded peripheral T cells were specific for was not determined. After ivuxolimab, expanded clones were on average more numerous among CD8+ T cells than among CD4+ T cells.

The trial excluded patients who had a history of autoimmune disease or were on systemic immunosuppression. Peripheral blood for TCR sequencing was drawn from every dose cohort at baseline, at cycle 4 day 1 and at cycle 7 day 1. Samples were obtained from an open-label, multicenter, first-in-human phase I dose-escalation trial of ivuxolimab. Adults with locally advanced or metastatic melanoma, renal cell carcinoma, hepatocellular carcinoma or head and neck squamous cell carcinoma were enrolled in the trial. Before TCR sequencing, CD4+ T cells and CD8+ T cells from peripheral blood were sorted into separate populations. This clone has more than one count but fewer than ten. Its antigen remains undetermined. Base-call qualities are not available, and no considerably larger clone is one nucleotide away. The CDR3 goes from the cysteine to the phenylalanine over 14 residues. Only the CDR3 region is kept as DNA, spanning 42 bases read in frame from base 1. Trimming at the junction amounts to 4 bases on V and 3 bases on J, and the germline ends lie 12 bases apart. The germline V gene (reference sequence) gives CDR1 as SEHNR and CDR2 as FQNEAQ.

For sequencing of the TCRbeta CDR3 region, genomic DNA was extracted from the sorted cells. The immunoSEQ Assay was used to sequence the TCRbeta CDR3 regions. TCRdb's version of the immuneACCESS table is confined to in-frame rearrangements and falls short of the full clone set. An unresolved V gene accounts for under half of the shortfall where checked; the remainder is of unknown origin. The sample records some 44,000 clones, roughly four fifths of which are singletons. The ten most abundant clones make up roughly 24% of the sample. The chain is made from TRBV7-9 and TRBJ1-1, with a tentative D gene TRBD1 over 5 matching bases. The starting material was CD4+ or CD8+ T cells sorted from blood, obtained in a trial of the OX40 agonist ivuxolimab. This clonotype originated in an adult with an advanced solid tumor such as melanoma, head and neck, liver or kidney cancer. The DNA sequence is given as TGTGCCAGCAGCTCCAGGGTAATGTACACTGAAGCTTTCTTT. This gives the protein CASSSRVMYTEAFF.